The next 27 T cell receptor beta chains were all read from a single sample in a study of Ad26.COV2.S vaccination and SARS-CoV-2 variants. Clones were sequenced by immunoSEQ multiplex PCR, and TCRdb holds only the in-frame ones, with some missing. The sample includes about 350,000 clones, 86% of them seen just once. The treatment denotes: 15 to 20 received Ad26.COV2.S at low or high dose, single or two shots; roughly five received placebo; per-sample allocation not given. Samples came from day 63 after the first vaccine or placebo injection. The source material was peripheral blood, sampled in a trial of Ad26.COV2.S vaccine versus placebo. These receptors originate from a person aged 18-65 years who received the Ad26.COV2.S COVID-19 vaccine or a placebo.

V and J are TRBV9 and TRBJ2-7; D perhaps matches TRBD2 (6 bases). Germline V gene lookup returns CDR1 SGDLS and CDR2 YYNGEE. Trimming removed 4 bases from V and 2 bases from J, with 19 bases in between. The CDR3 consists of 16 residues. The CDR3 loop reads CASSKEPGSGTYEQYF. DNA of the CDR3: TGTGCCAGCAGCAAAGAGCCTGGTAGCGGAACCTACGAGCAGTACTTC.

CDR3 in DNA: TGTGCCAGCAGCTTCCGGACAGAAGCCTATGGCTACACCTTC. It specifies CASSFRTEAYGYTF. The chain combines TRBV7-2 with TRBJ1-2; D may be TRBD1 (6 bases). Germline V CDR1 and CDR2: SGHTA, FQGNSA. The CDR3 has 14 amino acids. Trimming stripped 3 bases from V and 4 bases from J, with 12 bases between. The variable domain in full, completed from reference TRBV7-2 and TRBJ1-2, reads GAGVSQSPSNKVTEKGKDVELRCDPISGHTALYWYRQSLGQGLEFLIYFQGNSAPDKSGLPSDRFSAERTGGSVSTLTIQRTQQEDSAVYLCASSFRTEAYGYTFGSGTRLTVV.

The chain has TRBV27 and TRBJ2-6; 10 bases are shared with TRBD1. There are 16 residues in the CDR3. The V and J ends lost 3 bases and 3 bases, in that order; junction bases with no gene match: 2. Germline values: CDR1 MNHEY, CDR2 SMNVEV (reference sequence). CDR3 sequence reads: CASSLGTGVGANVLTF. The CDR3 DNA is TGTGCCAGCAGTTTGGGGACAGGGGTTGGGGCCAACGTCCTGACTTTC.

This clone is medium-sized. The chain joins TRBV30 to TRBJ1-1; D possibly corresponds to TRBD1 (5 bases). This CDR3 is built from 16 residues. V gave up 1 base and J gave up 6 bases, with 21 bases separating them. Germline V gene lookup returns CDR1 GTSNPN and CDR2 SVGIG (reference sequence). The CDR3: CAWSEPNRDYHSEAFF. The CDR3 nucleotides are TGTGCCTGGAGTGAGCCAAACCGGGACTATCATTCTGAAGCTTTCTTT.

This clone was picked up many times. This chain uses TRBV30 with TRBJ2-2; TRBD2 is a possible D gene (5 bases). CDR3 length: 15 residues. Trimming took 0 bases from V and 1 from J, leaving 9 bases between them. Germline CDR1 GTSNPN, CDR2 SVGIG (reference sequence). DNA for the CDR3: TGTGCCTGGAGTGTTTCCGGGAAGAACACCGGGGAGCTGTTTTTT. It translates to CAWSVSGKNTGELFF. The full variable domain, completed using reference TRBV30 and TRBJ2-2, is SQTIHQWPATLVQPVGSPLSLECTVEGTSNPNLYWYRQAAGRGLQLLFYSVGIGQISSEVPQNLSASRPQDRQFILSSKKLLLSDSGFYLCAWSVSGKNTGELFFGEGSRLTVL.

This chain's CDR3 is CASSSVETQYF. CDR3 DNA sequence: TGTGCCAGCAGTTCTGTGGAGACCCAGTACTTC. The chain links TRBV6-2 or TRBV6-3 to TRBJ2-5; D is unclear. Per germline, CDR1 MNHEY and CDR2 SVGEGT. The V end was cut by 4 bases, the J end by 5 bases, with 5 bases between. The CDR3 extends over 11 amino acids.

The genes are TRBV5-1 and TRBJ2-3; D gene uncertain. Trimming removed 2 bases at V and 2 bases at J, with 12 bases between. Germline V gives CDR1 SGHRS, CDR2 YFSETQ. There are 15 residues in the CDR3. The CDR3 DNA follows: TGCGCCAGCAGCTTTAACAGAGGCTCCACAGATACGCAGTATTTT. Its protein is CASSFNRGSTDTQYF.

CDR3 sequence: CASSLSGIGAYNSPLHF. CDR3 sequence (DNA): TGTGCCAGCAGTTTATCCGGGATCGGGGCCTATAATTCACCCCTCCACTTT. The gene calls are TRBV28 and TRBJ1-6; D is unclear. Germline CDR1 and CDR2: MDHEN and SYDVKM. The germline V and J ends were trimmed by 1 base and 2 bases, with 12 bases remaining between them. This CDR3 has 17 amino acids.

As regards this clone: A read error may account for a junction end that differs from germline. V is TRBV11-2 and J is TRBJ1-2; TRBD1 matches at 7 bases. This CDR3 region has 12 residues. Germline loops: CDR1 SGHAT, CDR2 FQNNGV. The CDR3 nucleotides are TGTGCCAGCAGCTTACGGACAGGAGTGGTACCCTTC. It is translated as CASSLRTGVVPF.

V usage is TRBV10-3 and J usage is TRBJ1-5; D perhaps matches TRBD1 (6 bases). With 10 bases removed from V and 5 bases from J, the gap between germline ends came to 15 bases. CDR1 is ENHRY and CDR2 is SYGVKD in the germline V gene. The CDR3 sequence is 13 residues long. CDR3: CATLDSGDQPQHF. CDR3 DNA: TGTGCCACCCTGGACAGCGGCGATCAGCCCCAGCATTTT.

The chain is built from TRBV5-4 and TRBJ1-2, with D unclear. The germline V and J ends were trimmed by 4 bases and 4 bases, with 14 bases remaining between them. Germline loops: CDR1 SGHNT, CDR2 YYREEE (reference sequence). The CDR3 is 14 amino acids. CDR3 in amino acids: CASSPGGLGYGYTF. The CDR3 DNA is TGTGCCAGCAGCCCTGGTGGCCTGGGCTATGGCTACACCTTC.

V usage is TRBV27 and J usage is TRBJ1-3; possibly TRBD1 for D (5 bases). The CDR3 covers 15 residues. The germline V and J ends were trimmed by 2 bases and 3 bases, with 11 bases remaining between them. The germline CDR1 and CDR2 sequences are MNHEY and SMNVEV (reference sequence). CDR3 nucleotide sequence: TGTGCCAGCAGTTTAACCGGGACCCTTGGAAACACCATATATTTT. Residues: CASSLTGTLGNTIYF.

The sample holds one count of this clone. The CDR3 DNA reads TGTGCCAGCAGTCCCCTTGTGGCGGGAGCTGAAGCTTTCTTT. It yields the protein CASSPLVAGAEAFF. The chain links TRBV27 to TRBJ1-1; the D is unclear. Germline loops: CDR1 MNHEY, CDR2 SMNVEV (reference sequence). Between the trimmed V and J ends, which lost 5 bases and 6 bases, there was a span of 16 bases. The CDR3 totals 14 residues.

V gene TRBV27 combines with J gene TRBJ1-1; D possibly corresponds to TRBD1 (6 bases). Looked up from germline, CDR1 is MNHEY and CDR2 is SMNVEV (reference sequence). This CDR3 comprises 15 residues. V lost 0 bases, J lost 3 bases, and 11 bases lay in between. The CDR3 DNA sequence: TGTGCCAGCAGTTTATCCGGGGGGCCGCACACTGAAGCTTTCTTT. As protein: CASSLSGGPHTEAFF.

J is TRBJ2-7 and V is TRBV19; 8 positions match TRBD1. J lost 4 bases, V lost 6 bases, and 2 bases had no gene match. Germline lookup yields CDR1 LNHDA and CDR2 SQIVND (reference sequence). This CDR3 has 12 residues. DNA for the CDR3: TGTGCCAGTAGCGGACAGGGATACGAGCAGTACTTC. The encoded protein is CASSGQGYEQYF.

The chain carries TRBV27 and TRBJ2-7; D tentatively reads TRBD1 or TRBD2 (7 bases each). This CDR3 spans 14 amino acids. Trimming cost V 3 bases and J 4 bases, with 13 bases left between them. The germline V gene has CDR1 MNHEY and CDR2 SMNVEV (reference sequence). The CDR3 DNA follows: TGTGCCAGCAGTTTTCAGGGGGGGAGATACGAGCAGTACTTC. It yields the protein CASSFQGGRYEQYF.

The chain employs TRBV27 and TRBJ2-7; the match to TRBD2 covers 12 bases. Germline V gene lookup returns CDR1 MNHEY and CDR2 SMNVEV (reference sequence). CDR3 length equals 15 residues. Unmatched junction bases numbered 5, after V lost 5 bases and J lost 3 bases. The CDR3 here is CASSTTSGGYYEQYF. In DNA, the CDR3 is TGTGCCAGCAGTACCACTAGCGGGGGGTACTACGAGCAGTACTTC.

V gene TRBV4-1 combines with J gene TRBJ1-5; D is ambiguous. Germline lookup yields CDR1 MGHRA and CDR2 YSYEKL. The length of the CDR3 is 14 residues. Trimming took 2 bases from V and 1 from J, leaving 6 bases between them. CDR3 coding DNA: TGCGCCAGCAGCCAAAAGGCAAGCAATCAGCCCCAGCATTTT. It translates to CASSQKASNQPQHF.

The chain links TRBV29-1 to TRBJ2-7; 9 nucleotides line up with TRBD1. Germline CDR1 and CDR2: SQVTM and ANQGSEA. The CDR3 has 13 residues. J lost 7 bases, V lost 4 bases, and 8 bases had no gene match. CDR3 sequence (DNA): TGCAGCGTTGGGACAGGGGATTCTTCGGAGCAGTACTTC. Protein: CSVGTGDSSEQYF.

The chain links TRBV2 to TRBJ2-2; no clear D gene. V was shortened by 8 bases and J by 5 bases, with 6 bases between the two germline ends. This CDR3 region has 11 residues. The germline gives CDR1 SNHLY, CDR2 FYNNEI. CDR3 nucleotide sequence: TGTGCCAGCCTATATACCGGGGAGCTGTTTTTT. Its protein is CASLYTGELFF.

The genes are TRBV27 and TRBJ1-5; the D is unclear. The CDR3 covers 14 residues. V was shortened by 3 bases and J by 3 bases, with 9 bases between the two germline ends. Germline values: CDR1 MNHEY, CDR2 SMNVEV (reference sequence). CDR3 protein: CASSLTTSNQPQHF. The CDR3 DNA is TGTGCCAGCAGTTTGACGACATCCAATCAGCCCCAGCATTTT.

V and J are TRBV14 and TRBJ2-5, with D possibly TRBD2 on 5 matching bases. Germline CDR1 SGHDN, CDR2 FVKESK. The V gene lost 7 bases and the J gene lost 5 bases, with 14 bases spanning the gap. This CDR3 comprises 13 residues. For the CDR3, the DNA is TGTGCCAGCAAGGGCCCGGGAACGGAGACCCAGTACTTC. Translated, it gives CASKGPGTETQYF.

This chain connects TRBV19 to TRBJ2-2, with unresolved D. V was cut by 1 base and J by 4 bases, with 13 bases left in between. Germline V CDR1 and CDR2: LNHDA, SQIVND (reference sequence). The CDR3 sequence is 16 residues long. The chain's CDR3 is CASSIVPQMGTGELFF. In DNA, the CDR3 is TGTGCCAGTAGTATAGTTCCCCAGATGGGCACCGGGGAGCTGTTTTTT.

In this sample, this clone turned up many times. This rearrangement joins TRBV2 to TRBJ2-3; D remains ambiguous. Germline CDR1 reads SNHLY; CDR2 reads FYNNEI. V lost 4 bases, J lost 2 bases, and 7 bases lay in between. This CDR3 region has 13 residues. The CDR3 DNA reads TGTGCCAGCAGTGCGAGATACACAGATACGCAGTATTTT. This translates into CASSARYTDTQYF.

This clone has a handful of counts. V is TRBV24-1 and J is TRBJ1-5; 7 nucleotides match TRBD1. The CDR3 loop spans 16 amino acids. Germline lookup yields CDR1 KGHDR and CDR2 SFDVKD. The V and J ends lost 4 bases and 4 bases, in that order; junction bases with no gene match: 9. The DNA of the CDR3 is TGTGCCACCAGTGACTCGAACAGGGGAGTTAATCAGCCCCAGCATTTT. Protein sequence: CATSDSNRGVNQPQHF.

The chain carries TRBV7-2 and TRBJ1-4; 12 nucleotides agree with TRBD1. CDR3 length equals 17 residues. V shed 5 bases, J shed 8 bases, and the junction held 12 bases outside the gene matches. Germline V gene data show CDR1 as SGHTA and CDR2 as FQGNSA. CDR3 DNA sequence: TGTGCCAGCAGCGCATCCGGGACAGGGGGCGCACGAGAAAAACTGTTTTTT. It codes for CASSASGTGGAREKLFF.

This chain joins TRBV11-2 and TRBJ1-1, with TRBD1 as a possible D gene (6 bases). The CDR3 spans 13 residues. Per the germline V gene, CDR1 is SGHAT and CDR2 is FQNNGV. Trimming removed 1 base from V and 7 bases from J, with 10 bases in between. In DNA form, the CDR3 reads TGTGCCAGCAGCTTAGCGGGGGCGGTTGAAGCTTTCTTT. Protein: CASSLAGAVEAFF.